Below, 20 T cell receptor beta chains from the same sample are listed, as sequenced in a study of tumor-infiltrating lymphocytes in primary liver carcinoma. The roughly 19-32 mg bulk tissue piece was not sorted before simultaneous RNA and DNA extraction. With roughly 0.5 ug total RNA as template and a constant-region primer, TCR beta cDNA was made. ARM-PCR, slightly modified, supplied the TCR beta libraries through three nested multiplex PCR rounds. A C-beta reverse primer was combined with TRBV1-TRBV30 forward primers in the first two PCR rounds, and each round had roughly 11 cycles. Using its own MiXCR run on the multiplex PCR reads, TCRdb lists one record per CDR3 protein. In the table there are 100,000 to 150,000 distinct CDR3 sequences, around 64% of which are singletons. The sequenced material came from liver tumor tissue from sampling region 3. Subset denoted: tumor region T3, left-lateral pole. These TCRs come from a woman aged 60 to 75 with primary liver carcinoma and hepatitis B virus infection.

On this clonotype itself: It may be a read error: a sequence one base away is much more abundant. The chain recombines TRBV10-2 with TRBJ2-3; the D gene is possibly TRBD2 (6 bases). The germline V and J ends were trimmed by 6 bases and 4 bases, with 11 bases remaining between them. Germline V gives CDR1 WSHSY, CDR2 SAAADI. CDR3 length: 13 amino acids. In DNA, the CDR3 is TGCGCCAGCAGACTAGCCGTCCCAGATACGCAGTATTTT. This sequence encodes CASRLAVPDTQYF.

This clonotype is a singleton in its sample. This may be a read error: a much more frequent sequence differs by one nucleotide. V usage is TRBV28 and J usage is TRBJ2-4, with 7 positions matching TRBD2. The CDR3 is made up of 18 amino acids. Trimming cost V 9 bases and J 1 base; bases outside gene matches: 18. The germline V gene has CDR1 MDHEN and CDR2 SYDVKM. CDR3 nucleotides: TGTGCCAGAAGTCCCCCCTGGGGGAGGGCCGGGGCCAAAAACATTCAGTACTTC. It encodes CARSPPWGRAGAKNIQYF.

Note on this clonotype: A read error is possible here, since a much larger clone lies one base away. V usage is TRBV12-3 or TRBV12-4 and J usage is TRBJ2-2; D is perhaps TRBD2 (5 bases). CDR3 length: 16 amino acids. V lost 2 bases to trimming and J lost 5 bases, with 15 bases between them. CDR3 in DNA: TGTGCCAGCAGTTTATTTTGTGAGCGAGGGACCGGGGAGCTGTTTTTT. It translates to CASSLFCERGTGELFF.

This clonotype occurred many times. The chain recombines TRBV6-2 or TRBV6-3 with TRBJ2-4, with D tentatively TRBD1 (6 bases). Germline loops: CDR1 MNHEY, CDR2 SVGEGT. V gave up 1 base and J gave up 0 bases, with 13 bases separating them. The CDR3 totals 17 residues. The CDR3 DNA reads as TGTGCCAGCAGTTACTTCCCAGGACAGATAGCCAAAAACATTCAGTACTTC. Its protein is CASSYFPGQIAKNIQYF.

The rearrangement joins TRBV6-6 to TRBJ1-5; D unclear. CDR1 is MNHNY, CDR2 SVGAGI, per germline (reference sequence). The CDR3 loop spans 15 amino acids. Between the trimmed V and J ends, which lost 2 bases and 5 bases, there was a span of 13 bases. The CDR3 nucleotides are TGTGCCAGCAGTTACGTGGGGAAGGAGGATCAGCCCCAGCATTTT. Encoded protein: CASSYVGKEDQPQHF.

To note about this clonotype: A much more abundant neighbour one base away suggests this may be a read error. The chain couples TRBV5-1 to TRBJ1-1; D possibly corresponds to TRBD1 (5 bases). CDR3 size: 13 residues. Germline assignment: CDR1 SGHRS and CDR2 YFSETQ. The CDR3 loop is CDSSLGGENEAFF. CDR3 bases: TGCGACAGCAGCTTGGGAGGGGAAAATGAAGCTTTCTTT. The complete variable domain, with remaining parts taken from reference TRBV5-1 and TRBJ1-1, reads KAGVTQTPRYLIKTRGQQVTLSCSPISGHRSVSWYQQTPGQGLQFLFEYFSETQRNKGNFPGRFSGRQFSNSRSEMNVSTLELGDSALYLCDSSLGGENEAFFGQGTRLTVV.

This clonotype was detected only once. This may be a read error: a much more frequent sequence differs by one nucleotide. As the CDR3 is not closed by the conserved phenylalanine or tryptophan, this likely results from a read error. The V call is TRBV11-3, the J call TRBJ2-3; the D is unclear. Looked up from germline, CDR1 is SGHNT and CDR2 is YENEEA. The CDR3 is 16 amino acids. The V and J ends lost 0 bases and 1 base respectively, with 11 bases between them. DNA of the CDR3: TGTGCCAGCAGCTTAGATGCAAAGCCAGGCACAGATACGCAGTATTAT. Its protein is CASSLDAKPGTDTQYY.

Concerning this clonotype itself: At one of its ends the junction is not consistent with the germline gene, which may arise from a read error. CDR3 DNA sequence: TGTGTCAGCAGCTCGGACAGGGGCTACTACAATGAGCGATTCTTC. Residues: CVSSSDRGYYNERFF. The genes are TRBV11-2 and TRBJ2-1; 9 nucleotides match TRBD1. CDR1 and CDR2 (germline): SGHAT, FQNNGV. The CDR3 has 15 amino acids.

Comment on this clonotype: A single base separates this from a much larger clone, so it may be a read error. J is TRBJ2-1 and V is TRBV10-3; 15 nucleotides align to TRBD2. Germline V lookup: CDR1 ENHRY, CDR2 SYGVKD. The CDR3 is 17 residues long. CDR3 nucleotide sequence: TGTACCATCGGTGGGACTAGCGGGAGGTTAAAAGGGAATGAGCAGTTCTTC. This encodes CTIGGTSGRLKGNEQFF.

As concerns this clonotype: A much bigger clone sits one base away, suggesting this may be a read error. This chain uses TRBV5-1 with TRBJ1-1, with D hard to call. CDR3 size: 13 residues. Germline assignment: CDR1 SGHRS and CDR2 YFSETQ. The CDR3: CVSSSDLGTEAFF. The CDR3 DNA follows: TGCGTCAGCAGCTCAGACCTAGGGACTGAAGCTTTCTTT. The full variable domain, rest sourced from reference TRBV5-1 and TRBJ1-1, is KAGVTQTPRYLIKTRGQQVTLSCSPISGHRSVSWYQQTPGQGLQFLFEYFSETQRNKGNFPGRFSGRQFSNSRSEMNVSTLELGDSALYLCVSSSDLGTEAFFGQGTRLTVV.

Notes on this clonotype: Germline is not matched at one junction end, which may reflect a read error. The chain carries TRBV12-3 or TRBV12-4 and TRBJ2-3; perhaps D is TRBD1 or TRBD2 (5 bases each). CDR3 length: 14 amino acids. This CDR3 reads CVSSPTGRTDTQYF. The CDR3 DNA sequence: TGTGTCAGCAGTCCCACGGGGCGCACAGATACGCAGTATTTT.

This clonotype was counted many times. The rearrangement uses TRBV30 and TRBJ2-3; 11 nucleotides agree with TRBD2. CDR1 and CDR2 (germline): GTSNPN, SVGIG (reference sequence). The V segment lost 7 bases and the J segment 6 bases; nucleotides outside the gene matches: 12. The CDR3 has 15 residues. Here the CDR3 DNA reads TGTGCCTACTCCATAGCGGGAGGGACCGGGGATACGCAGTATTTT. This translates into CAYSIAGGTGDTQYF. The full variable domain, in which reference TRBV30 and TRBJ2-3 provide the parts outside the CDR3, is SQTIHQWPATLVQPVGSPLSLECTVEGTSNPNLYWYRQAAGRGLQLLFYSVGIGQISSEVPQNLSASRPQDRQFILSSKKLLLSDSGFYLCAYSIAGGTGDTQYFGPGTRLTVL.

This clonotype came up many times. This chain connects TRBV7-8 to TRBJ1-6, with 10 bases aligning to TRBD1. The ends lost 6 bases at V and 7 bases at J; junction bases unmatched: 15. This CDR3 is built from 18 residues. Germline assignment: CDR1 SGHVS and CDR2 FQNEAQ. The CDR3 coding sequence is TGTGCCAGCAGTTCCGGGACAGGGGAGGCCTTTAGGAATTCACCCCTCCACTTT. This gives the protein CASSSGTGEAFRNSPLHF.

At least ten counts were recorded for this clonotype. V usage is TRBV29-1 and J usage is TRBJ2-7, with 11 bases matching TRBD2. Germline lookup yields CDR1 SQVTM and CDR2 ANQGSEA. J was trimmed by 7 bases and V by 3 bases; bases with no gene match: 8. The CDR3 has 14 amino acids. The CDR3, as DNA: TGCAGCGTTGATTTAGCGGGAGGGCCGAAAGAGCAGTACTTC. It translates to CSVDLAGGPKEQYF.

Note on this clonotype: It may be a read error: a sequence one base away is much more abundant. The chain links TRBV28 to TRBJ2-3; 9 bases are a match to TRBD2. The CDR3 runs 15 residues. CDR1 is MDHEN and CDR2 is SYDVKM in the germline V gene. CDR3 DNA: TGTGCCAGCAGTAGTCGCGGGAGGGCCACAGATATGCAGTATTTT. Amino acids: CASSSRGRATDMQYF. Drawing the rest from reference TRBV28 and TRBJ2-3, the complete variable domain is DVKVTQSSRYLVKRTGEKVFLECVQDMDHENMFWYRQDPGLGLRLIYFSYDVKMKEKGDIPEGYSVSREKKERFSLILESASTNQTSMYLCASSSRGRATDMQYFGPGTRLTVL.

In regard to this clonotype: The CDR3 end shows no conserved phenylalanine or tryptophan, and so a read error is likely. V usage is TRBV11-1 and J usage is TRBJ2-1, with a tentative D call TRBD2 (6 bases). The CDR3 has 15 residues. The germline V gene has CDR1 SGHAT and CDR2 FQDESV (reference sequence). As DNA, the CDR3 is TGTGCCAGTGCACATAGCGGCCCTTCCTACAATGTGCAGTTCATC. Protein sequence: CASAHSGPSYNVQFI.

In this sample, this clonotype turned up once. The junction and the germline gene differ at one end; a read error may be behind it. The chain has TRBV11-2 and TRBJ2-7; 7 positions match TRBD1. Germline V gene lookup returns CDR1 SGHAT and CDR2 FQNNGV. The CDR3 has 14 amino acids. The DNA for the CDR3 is TGTGCCAACAGCGCTGTAGGGGGCGCCTACGAGCAGTACTTC. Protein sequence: CANSAVGGAYEQYF. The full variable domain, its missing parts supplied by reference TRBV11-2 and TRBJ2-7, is EAGVAQSPRYKIIEKRQSVAFWCNPISGHATLYWYQQILGQGPKLLIQFQNNGVVDDSQLPKDRFSAERLKGVDSTLKIQPAKLEDSAVYLCANSAVGGAYEQYFGPGTRLTVT.

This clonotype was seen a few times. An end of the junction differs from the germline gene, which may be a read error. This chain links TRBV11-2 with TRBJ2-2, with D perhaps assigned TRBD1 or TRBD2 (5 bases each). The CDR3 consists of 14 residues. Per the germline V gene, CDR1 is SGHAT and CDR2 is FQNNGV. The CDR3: CASSFRVFTGELFF. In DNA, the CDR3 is TGTGCCAGCAGCTTCAGGGTATTCACCGGGGAGTTGTTTTTT.

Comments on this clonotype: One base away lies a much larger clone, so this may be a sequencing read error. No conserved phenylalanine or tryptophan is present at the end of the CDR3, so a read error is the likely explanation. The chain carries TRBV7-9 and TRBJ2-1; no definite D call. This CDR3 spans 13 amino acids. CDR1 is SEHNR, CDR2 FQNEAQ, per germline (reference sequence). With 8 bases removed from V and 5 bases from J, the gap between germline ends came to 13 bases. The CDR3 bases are TGTGCCAGCGTCTTCATCGGAGACAATGAGCAGTTCTTG. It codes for CASVFIGDNEQFL.

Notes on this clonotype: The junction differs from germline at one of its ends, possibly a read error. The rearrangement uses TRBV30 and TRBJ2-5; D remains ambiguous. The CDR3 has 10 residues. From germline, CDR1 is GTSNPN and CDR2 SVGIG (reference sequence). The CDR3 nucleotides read TGTGTCTGGAGTGTGGGGACCCAGTACTTC. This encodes CVWSVGTQYF.